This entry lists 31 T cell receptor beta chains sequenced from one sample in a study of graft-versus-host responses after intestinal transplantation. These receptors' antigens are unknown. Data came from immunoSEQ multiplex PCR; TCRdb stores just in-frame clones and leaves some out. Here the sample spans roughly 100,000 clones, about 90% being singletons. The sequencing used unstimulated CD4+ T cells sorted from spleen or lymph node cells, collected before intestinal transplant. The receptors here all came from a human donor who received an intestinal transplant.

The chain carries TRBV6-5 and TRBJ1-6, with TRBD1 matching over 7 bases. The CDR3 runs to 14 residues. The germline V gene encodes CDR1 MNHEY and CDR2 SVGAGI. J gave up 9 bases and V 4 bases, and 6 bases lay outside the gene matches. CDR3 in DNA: TGTGCCAGCAGTTGGCAGGGGGAGAGTTCACCCCTCCACTTT. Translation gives CASSWQGESSPLHF.

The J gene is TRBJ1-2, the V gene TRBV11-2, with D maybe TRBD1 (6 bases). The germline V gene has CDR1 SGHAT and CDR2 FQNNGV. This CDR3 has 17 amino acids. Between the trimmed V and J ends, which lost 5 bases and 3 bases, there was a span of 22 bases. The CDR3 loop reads CASSLLGTGTPDYGYTF. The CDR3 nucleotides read TGTGCCAGCAGCCTTTTAGGAACCGGGACACCAGACTATGGCTACACCTTC.

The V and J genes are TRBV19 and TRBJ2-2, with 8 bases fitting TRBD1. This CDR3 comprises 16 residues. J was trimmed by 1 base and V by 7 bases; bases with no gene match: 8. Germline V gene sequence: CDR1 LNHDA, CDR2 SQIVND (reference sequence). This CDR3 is CASTLGGTGNTGELFF. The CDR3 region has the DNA TGTGCCAGTACCCTAGGCGGGACAGGGAACACCGGGGAGCTGTTTTTT.

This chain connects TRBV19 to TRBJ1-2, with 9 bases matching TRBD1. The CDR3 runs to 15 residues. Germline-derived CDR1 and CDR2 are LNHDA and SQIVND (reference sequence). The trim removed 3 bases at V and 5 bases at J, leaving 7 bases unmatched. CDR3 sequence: CASSIRDRVVYGYTF. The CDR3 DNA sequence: TGTGCCAGTAGTATCCGGGACAGGGTGGTATATGGCTACACCTTC.

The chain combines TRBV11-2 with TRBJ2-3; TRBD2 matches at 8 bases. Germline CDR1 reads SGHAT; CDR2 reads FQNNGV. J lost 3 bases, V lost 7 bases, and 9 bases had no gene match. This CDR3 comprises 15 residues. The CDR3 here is CASTLLAGITDTQYF. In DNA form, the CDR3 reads TGTGCCAGCACCCTCTTAGCGGGGATTACAGATACGCAGTATTTT.

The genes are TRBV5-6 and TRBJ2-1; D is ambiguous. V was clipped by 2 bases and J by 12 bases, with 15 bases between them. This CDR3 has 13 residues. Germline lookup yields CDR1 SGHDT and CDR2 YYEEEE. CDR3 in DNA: TGTGCCAGCAGCTTCATGCGGCGCCCCGGGCAGTTCTTC. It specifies CASSFMRRPGQFF.

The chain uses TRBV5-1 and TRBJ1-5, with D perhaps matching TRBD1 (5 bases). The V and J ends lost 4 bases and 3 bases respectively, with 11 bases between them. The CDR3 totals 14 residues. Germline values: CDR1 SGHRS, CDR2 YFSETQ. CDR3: CASSPGPDNQPQHF. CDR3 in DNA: TGCGCCAGCAGCCCGGGACCTGACAATCAGCCCCAGCATTTT.

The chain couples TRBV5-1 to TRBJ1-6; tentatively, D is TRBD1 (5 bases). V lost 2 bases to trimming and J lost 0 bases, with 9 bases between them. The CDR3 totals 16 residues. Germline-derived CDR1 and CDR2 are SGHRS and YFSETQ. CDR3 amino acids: CASSLRGSSYNSPLHF. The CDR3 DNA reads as TGCGCCAGCAGCTTAAGGGGTAGCTCCTATAATTCACCCCTCCACTTT.

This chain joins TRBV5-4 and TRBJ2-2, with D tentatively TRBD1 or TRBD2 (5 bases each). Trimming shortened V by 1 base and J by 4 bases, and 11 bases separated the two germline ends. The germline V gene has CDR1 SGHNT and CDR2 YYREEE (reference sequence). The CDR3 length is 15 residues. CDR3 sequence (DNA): TGTGCCAGCAGCTTGCCTTCAGGGAGCACCGGGGAGCTGTTTTTT. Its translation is CASSLPSGSTGELFF.

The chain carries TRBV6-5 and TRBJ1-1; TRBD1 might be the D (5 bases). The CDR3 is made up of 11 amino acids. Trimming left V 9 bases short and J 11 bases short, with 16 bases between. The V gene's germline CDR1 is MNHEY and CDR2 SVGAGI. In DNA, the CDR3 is TGTGCCAGACAATCGCGGGGACGGGCTTTCTTT. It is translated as CARQSRGRAFF.

CDR3 in DNA: TGTGCCAGTAGTACTCAGGGGGGTGGAATCGAGCAGTACTTC. Protein: CASSTQGGGIEQYF. This chain connects TRBV19 to TRBJ2-7; D may be TRBD1 (7 bases). The ends were cut back, 4 bases at V and 6 bases at J, with 16 bases in the middle. Germline assignment: CDR1 LNHDA and CDR2 SQIVND (reference sequence). The CDR3 is 14 amino acids.

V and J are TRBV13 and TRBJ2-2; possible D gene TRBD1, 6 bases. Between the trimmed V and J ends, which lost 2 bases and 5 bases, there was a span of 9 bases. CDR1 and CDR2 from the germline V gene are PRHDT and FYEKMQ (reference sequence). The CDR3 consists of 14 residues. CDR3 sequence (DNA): TGTGCCAGCAGCTTAAAACAGGGTACCGGGGAGCTGTTTTTT. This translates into CASSLKQGTGELFF.

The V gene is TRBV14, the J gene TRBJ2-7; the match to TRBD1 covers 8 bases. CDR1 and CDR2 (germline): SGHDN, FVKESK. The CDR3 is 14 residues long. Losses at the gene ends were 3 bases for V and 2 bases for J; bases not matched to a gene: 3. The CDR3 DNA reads TGTGCCAGCAGCCACCGGGACAGGACCTACGAGCAGTACTTC. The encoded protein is CASSHRDRTYEQYF.

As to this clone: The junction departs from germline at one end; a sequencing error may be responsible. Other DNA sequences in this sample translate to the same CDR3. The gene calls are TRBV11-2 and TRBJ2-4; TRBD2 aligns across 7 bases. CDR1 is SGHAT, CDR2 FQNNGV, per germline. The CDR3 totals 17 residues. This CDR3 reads CASSLLPTSREVGIQYF. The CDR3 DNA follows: TGTGCCAGTAGCTTACTTCCGACTAGCCGAGAAGTAGGGATTCAGTACTTC.

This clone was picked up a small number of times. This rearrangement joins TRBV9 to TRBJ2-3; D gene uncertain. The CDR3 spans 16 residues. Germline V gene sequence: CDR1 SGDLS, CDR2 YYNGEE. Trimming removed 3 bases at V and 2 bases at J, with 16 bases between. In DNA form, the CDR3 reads TGTGCCAGCAGCGCTTCTATGGTGGAGAACACAGATACGCAGTATTTT. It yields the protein CASSASMVENTDTQYF.

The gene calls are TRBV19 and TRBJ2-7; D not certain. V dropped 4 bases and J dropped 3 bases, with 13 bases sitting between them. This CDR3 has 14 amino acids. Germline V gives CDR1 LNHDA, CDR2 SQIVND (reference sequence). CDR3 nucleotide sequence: TGTGCCAGTAGTAGCGACCGCTGGGGCTACGAGCAGTACTTC. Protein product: CASSSDRWGYEQYF.

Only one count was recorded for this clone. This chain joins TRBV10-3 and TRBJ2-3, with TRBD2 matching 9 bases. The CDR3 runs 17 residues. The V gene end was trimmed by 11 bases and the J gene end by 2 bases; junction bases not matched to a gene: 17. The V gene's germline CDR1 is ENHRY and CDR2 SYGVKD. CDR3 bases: TGTGCCTCGACTAGCGTAGCGGGGGAGCCCTTCACAGATACGCAGTATTTT. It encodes CASTSVAGEPFTDTQYF.

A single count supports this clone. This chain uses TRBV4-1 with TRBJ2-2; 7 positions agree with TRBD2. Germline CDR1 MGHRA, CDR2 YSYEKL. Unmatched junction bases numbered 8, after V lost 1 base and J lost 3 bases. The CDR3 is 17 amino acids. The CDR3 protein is CASSQVLLAGDTGELFF. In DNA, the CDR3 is TGCGCCAGCAGCCAAGTTCTACTCGCGGGAGACACCGGGGAGCTGTTTTTT.

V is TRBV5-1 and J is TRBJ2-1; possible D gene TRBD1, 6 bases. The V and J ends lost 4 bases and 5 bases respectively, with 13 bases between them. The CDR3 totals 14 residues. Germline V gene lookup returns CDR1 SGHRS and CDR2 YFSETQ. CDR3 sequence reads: CASSTQGIDNEQFF. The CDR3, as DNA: TGCGCCAGCAGCACTCAGGGGATAGACAATGAGCAGTTCTTC. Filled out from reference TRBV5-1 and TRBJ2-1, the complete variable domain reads KAGVTQTPRYLIKTRGQQVTLSCSPISGHRSVSWYQQTPGQGLQFLFEYFSETQRNKGNFPGRFSGRQFSNSRSEMNVSTLELGDSALYLCASSTQGIDNEQFFGPGTRLTVL.

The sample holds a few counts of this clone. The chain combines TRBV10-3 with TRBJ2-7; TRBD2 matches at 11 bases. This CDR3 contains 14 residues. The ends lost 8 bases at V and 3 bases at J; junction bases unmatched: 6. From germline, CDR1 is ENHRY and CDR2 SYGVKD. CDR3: CAIAASGGNYEQYF. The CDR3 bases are TGTGCCATCGCAGCTAGCGGGGGGAACTACGAGCAGTACTTC.

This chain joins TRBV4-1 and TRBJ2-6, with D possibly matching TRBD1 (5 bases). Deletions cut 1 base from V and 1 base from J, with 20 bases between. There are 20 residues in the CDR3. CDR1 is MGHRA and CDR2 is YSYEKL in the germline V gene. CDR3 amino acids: CASSQGSGRVKGSGANVLTF. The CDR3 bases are TGCGCCAGCAGCCAAGGGTCGGGCAGGGTGAAGGGGTCTGGGGCCAACGTCCTGACTTTC.

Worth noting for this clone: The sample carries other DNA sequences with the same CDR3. The CDR3 DNA sequence: TGTGCCAGCAGCTTCGGAAGGGTGGACTATGGCTACACCTTC. This encodes CASSFGRVDYGYTF. The V and J genes are TRBV5-4 and TRBJ1-2; D unresolved. V lost 2 bases to trimming and J lost 3 bases, with 11 bases between them. The CDR3 has 14 amino acids. Per germline, CDR1 SGHNT and CDR2 YYREEE (reference sequence).

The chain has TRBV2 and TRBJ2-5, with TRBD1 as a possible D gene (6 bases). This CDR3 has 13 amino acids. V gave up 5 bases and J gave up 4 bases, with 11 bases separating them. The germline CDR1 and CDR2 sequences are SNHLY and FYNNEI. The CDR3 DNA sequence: TGTGCCAGCAGTTCAGGGGTAGGAGAGACCCAGTACTTC. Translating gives CASSSGVGETQYF.

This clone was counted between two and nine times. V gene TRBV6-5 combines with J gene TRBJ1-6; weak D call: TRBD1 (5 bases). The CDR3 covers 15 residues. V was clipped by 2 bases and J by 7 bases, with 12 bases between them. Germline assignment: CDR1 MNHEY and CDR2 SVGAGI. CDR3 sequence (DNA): TGTGCCAGCAGTTACCTCAGGGACGGGAATTCACCCCTCCACTTT. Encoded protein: CASSYLRDGNSPLHF.

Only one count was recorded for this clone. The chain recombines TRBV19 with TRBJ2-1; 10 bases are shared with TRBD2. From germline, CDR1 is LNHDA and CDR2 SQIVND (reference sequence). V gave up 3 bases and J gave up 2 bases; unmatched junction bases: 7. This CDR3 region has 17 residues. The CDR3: CASSILRTSGPYNEQFF. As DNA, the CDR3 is TGTGCCAGTAGTATCTTAAGGACTAGCGGACCCTACAATGAGCAGTTCTTC.

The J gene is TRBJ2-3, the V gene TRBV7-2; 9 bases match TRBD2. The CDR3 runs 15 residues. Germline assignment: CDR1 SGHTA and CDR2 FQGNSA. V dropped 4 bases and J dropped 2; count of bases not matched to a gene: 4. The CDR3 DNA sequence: TGTGCCAGCAGCTATGAGCGGGGGGACACAGATACGCAGTATTTT. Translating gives CASSYERGDTDTQYF. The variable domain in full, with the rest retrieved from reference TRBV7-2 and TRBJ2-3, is GAGVSQSPSNKVTEKGKDVELRCDPISGHTALYWYRQSLGQGLEFLIYFQGNSAPDKSGLPSDRFSAERTGGSVSTLTIQRTQQEDSAVYLCASSYERGDTDTQYFGPGTRLTVL.

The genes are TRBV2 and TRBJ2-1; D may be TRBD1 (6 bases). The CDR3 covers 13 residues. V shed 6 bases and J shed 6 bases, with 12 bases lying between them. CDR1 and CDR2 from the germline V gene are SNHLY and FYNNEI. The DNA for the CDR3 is TGTGCCAGCAGGATGGGGGCCGGCAATGAGCAGTTCTTC. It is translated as CASRMGAGNEQFF.

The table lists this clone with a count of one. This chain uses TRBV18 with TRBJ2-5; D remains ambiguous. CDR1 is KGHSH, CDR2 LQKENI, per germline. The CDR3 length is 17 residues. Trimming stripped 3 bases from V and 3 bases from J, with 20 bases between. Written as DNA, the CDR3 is TGTGCCAGCTCACCGTTAAGCGTGGCACGGATAAAAGAGACCCAGTACTTC. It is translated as CASSPLSVARIKETQYF.

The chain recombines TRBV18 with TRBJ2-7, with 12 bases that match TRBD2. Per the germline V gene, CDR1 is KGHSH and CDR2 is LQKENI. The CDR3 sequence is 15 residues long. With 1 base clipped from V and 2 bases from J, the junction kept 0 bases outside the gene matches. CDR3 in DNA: TGTGCCAGCTCACCACGGACTAGCGGGACCTACGAGCAGTACTTC. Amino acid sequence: CASSPRTSGTYEQYF.

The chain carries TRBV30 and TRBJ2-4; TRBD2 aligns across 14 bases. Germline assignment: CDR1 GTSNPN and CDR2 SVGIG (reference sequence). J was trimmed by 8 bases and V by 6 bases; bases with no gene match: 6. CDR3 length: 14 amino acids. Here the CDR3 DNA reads TGTGCCTGTTCTGGGACTAGCGGGAGAGACATTCAGTACTTC. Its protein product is CACSGTSGRDIQYF.

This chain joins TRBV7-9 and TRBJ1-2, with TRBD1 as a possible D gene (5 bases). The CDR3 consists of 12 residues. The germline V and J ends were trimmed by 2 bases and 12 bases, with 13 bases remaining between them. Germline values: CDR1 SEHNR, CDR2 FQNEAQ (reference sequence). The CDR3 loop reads CASSLFDSGHTF. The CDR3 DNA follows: TGTGCCAGCAGCTTATTTGACAGTGGACACACCTTC.